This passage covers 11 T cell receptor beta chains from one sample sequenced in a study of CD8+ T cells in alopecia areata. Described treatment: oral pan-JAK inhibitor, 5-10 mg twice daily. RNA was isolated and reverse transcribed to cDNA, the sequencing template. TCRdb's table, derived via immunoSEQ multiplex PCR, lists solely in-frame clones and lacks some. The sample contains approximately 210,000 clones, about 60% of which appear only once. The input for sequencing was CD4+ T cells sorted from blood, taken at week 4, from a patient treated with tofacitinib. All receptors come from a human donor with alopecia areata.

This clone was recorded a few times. DNA for the CDR3: TGTGCCAGCTCACCTGGGCTGCACAATGAGCAGTTCTTC. Its translation: CASSPGLHNEQFF. The V gene is TRBV18, the J gene TRBJ2-1, with D unresolved. Germline CDR1 is KGHSH and CDR2 is LQKENI. Trimming stripped 3 bases from V and 5 bases from J, with 8 bases between. This CDR3 comprises 13 residues.

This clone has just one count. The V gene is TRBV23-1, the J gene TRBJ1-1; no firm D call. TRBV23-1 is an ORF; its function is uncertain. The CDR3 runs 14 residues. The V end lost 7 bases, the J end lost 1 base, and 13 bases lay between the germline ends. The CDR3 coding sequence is TGCGCCAGCAATCCCATCCGACAGAACACTGAAGCTTTCTTT. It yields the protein CASNPIRQNTEAFF.

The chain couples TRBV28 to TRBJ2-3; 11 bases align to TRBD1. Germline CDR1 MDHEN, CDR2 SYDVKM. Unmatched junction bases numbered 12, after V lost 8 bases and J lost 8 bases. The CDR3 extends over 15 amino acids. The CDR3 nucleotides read TGTGCCAGCGGTCTCCGGACAGGGGGCAGGAGTACGCAGTATTTT. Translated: CASGLRTGGRSTQYF.

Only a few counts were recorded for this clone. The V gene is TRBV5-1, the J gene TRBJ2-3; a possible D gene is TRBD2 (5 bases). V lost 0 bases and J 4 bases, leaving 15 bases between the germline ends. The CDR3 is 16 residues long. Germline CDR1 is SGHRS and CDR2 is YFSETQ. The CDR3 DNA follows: TGCGCCAGCAGCTTGGGGAATGAGGGCGGATCAGATACGCAGTATTTT. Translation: CASSLGNEGGSDTQYF.

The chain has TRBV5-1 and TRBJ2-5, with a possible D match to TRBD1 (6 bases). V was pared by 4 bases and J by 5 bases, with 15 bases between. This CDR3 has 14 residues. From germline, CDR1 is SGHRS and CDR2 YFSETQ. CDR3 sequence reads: CASSDASGAETQYF. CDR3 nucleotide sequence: TGCGCCAGCAGCGACGCCTCAGGGGCTGAGACCCAGTACTTC.

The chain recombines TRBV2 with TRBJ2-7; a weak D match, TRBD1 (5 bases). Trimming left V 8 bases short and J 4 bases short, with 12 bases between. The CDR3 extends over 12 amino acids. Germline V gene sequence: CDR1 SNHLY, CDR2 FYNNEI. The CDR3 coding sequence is TGTGCCAGCGGTCCCCAGGGTTACGAGCAGTACTTC. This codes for CASGPQGYEQYF.

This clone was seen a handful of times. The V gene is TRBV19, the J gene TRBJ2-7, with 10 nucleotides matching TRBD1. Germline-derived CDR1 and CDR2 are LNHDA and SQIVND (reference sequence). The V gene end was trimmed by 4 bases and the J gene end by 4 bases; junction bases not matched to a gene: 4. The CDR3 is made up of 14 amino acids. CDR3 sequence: CASSTRQGAYEQYF. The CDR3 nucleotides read TGTGCCAGTAGTACGAGACAGGGGGCATACGAGCAGTACTTC.

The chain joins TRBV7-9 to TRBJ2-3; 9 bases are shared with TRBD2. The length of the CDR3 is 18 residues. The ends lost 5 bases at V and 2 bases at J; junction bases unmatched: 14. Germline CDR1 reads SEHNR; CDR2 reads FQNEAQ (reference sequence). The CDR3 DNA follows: TGTGCCAGCAGCCTCGACCTCAGACTAGCGGAGATCACAGATACGCAGTATTTT. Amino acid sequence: CASSLDLRLAEITDTQYF.

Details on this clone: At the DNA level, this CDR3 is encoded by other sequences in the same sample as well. CDR3 bases: TGTGCCAGCAGCCAAGTACAAGGTCAAGAGACCCAGTACTTC. Its translation is CASSQVQGQETQYF. The chain is built from TRBV4-2 and TRBJ2-5; the D is unclear. The CDR3 sequence is 14 residues long. Trimming removed 1 base at V and 2 bases at J, with 8 bases between. The V gene's germline CDR1 is LGHNA and CDR2 YNFKEQ.

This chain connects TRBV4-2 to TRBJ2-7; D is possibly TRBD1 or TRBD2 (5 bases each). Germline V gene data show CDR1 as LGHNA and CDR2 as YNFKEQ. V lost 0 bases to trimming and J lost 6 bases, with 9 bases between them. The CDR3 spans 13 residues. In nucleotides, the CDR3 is TGTGCCAGCAGCCAAGAAAAGGGGAGCGAGCAGTACTTC. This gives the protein CASSQEKGSEQYF.

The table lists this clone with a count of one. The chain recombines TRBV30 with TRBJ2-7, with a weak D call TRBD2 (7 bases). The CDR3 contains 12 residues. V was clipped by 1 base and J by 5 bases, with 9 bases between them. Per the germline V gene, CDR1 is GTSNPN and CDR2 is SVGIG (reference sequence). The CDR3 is CAWSGGGHEQYF. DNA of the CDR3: TGTGCCTGGAGTGGCGGGGGCCACGAGCAGTACTTC.